This T cell receptor beta chain was observed in a study of shared clonotypes between healthy human individuals. Study-wide results and caveats: It was expected that sequencing depth would affect clonotype sharing among donors.

Comments on this clone: Antigen: not known.

Sequencing was performed with immunoSEQ multiplex PCR; in TCRdb, only in-frame clones are kept and a portion is missing. Here the sample spans some 550,000 clones, around 97% being singletons. Division of CD4+ cells produced a CD45RA+ naive subset and a CD45RA-negative memory subset. The CDR3 covers 16 residues. V was pared by 4 bases and J by 4 bases, with 5 bases of the junction left unmatched. Germline V lookup: CDR1 KGHSH, CDR2 LQKENI. The chain couples TRBV18 to TRBJ2-5, with 14 nucleotides matching TRBD2. The TCR originated in a woman aged 25-40 years in good health. Specimen: naive CD4+ T cells sorted from blood. Subset here: CD45RA+ positively selected. CDR3 nucleotide sequence: TGTGCCAGCTCACAGGGACTAGCGGGAGCAGGAGAGACCCAGTACTTC. Translating gives CASSQGLAGAGETQYF.